This TCR beta chain was identified during a study of cytomegalovirus exposure and HLA in healthy donors. The PCR ran on 60 Vbeta and 13 Jbeta primers. In the original analysis: As a later analysis found, there were approximately 80 million unique TCR beta chains, of which around 10 million were shared. The protocol was immunoSEQ multiplex PCR, while the TCRdb copy is restricted to in-frame clones and leaves out a portion. The V and J calls and clone size are taken from that table; D and trimming were inferred from the DNA. The data contain 150,000 to 200,000 clones, 65% to 85% of them singletons. CDR1 MNHNS and CDR2 SASEGT come from the germline V gene. The CDR3 contains 14 residues. Unmatched junction bases numbered 12, after V lost 10 bases and J lost 3 bases. Study-wide results and caveats: The authors later found most CMV-associated TCR beta chains appeared HLA-restricted.

Regarding donors, all were healthy bone marrow donors. As regards this clone: Antigen: not known.

This receptor was obtained from a young man in good health and CMV-seronegative. The sequenced sample consisted of PBMCs. V and J are TRBV6-1 and TRBJ2-7; TRBD1 aligns across 7 bases. CDR3: CATTHQTGLYEQYF. Here the CDR3 DNA reads TGTGCCACCACACACCAGACAGGGCTCTACGAGCAGTACTTC.